The rows below give T cell receptor beta chains drawn from one sample of a study of T cells in tuberculosis. The method was immunoSEQ multiplex PCR; TCRdb's version includes in-frame clones alone and lacks a portion of them. Counted here are tens of thousands of clones, roughly 92% occurring once; the ten biggest clones make up roughly a sixth. The sequenced sample consisted of PBMCs. All receptors come from a donor aged 10-30 years with latent tuberculosis or without tuberculosis infection. Some clones in this sample may be carry-over from other donors' samples. CDR3s include the opening cysteine and the closing phenylalanine or tryptophan. Each record gives: V gene, D gene, J gene, clone size, CDR3 protein, CDR3 DNA. D genes are given only for firm matches. The listing skips clone size in some rows; elsewhere it reads once, few, many or a size class.

V gene: TRBV5-4; D gene: TRBD1; J gene: TRBJ2-1; clone size: -; CDR3 protein: CASSLGQAYNEQFF; CDR3 DNA: TGTGCCAGCAGCCTAGGACAGGCATACAATGAGCAGTTCTTC
V gene: TRBV18; D gene: TRBD1; J gene: TRBJ2-1; clone size: -; CDR3 protein: CASSTSFGDREGSEQFF; CDR3 DNA: TGTGCCAGCTCAACCTCGTTTGGGGACAGGGAAGGGAGTGAGCAGTTCTTC
V gene: TRBV30; D gene: -; J gene: TRBJ1-3; clone size: -; CDR3 protein: CAWRQYSGSGNTIYF; CDR3 DNA: TGTGCCTGGAGGCAGTACTCAGGCTCTGGAAACACCATATATTTT
V gene: TRBV6-1; D gene: TRBD2; J gene: TRBJ2-7; clone size: -; CDR3 protein: CASSEGTSLREQYF; CDR3 DNA: TGTGCCAGCAGTGAAGGGACTAGTCTCCGCGAGCAGTACTTC
V gene: TRBV7-9; D gene: -; J gene: TRBJ1-3; clone size: -; CDR3 protein: CASSFPTGPLALSGNTIYF; CDR3 DNA: TGTGCCAGCAGCTTTCCGACAGGACCCTTGGCCCTCTCTGGAAACACCATATATTTT
V gene: TRBV10-2; D gene: TRBD2; J gene: TRBJ2-7; clone size: -; CDR3 protein: CASSVQLAGGYEQYF; CDR3 DNA: TGCGCCAGCAGTGTACAACTAGCGGGGGGCTACGAGCAGTACTTC
V gene: TRBV10-1; D gene: -; J gene: TRBJ1-5; clone size: -; CDR3 protein: CASSGEGNQPQHF; CDR3 DNA: TGCGCCAGCAGTGGGGAGGGCAATCAGCCCCAGCATTTT
V gene: TRBV5-6; D gene: TRBD1; J gene: TRBJ1-5; clone size: -; CDR3 protein: CASSQTGATRDQPQHF; CDR3 DNA: TGTGCCAGCAGCCAGACAGGGGCTACTCGGGATCAGCCCCAGCATTTT
V gene: TRBV19; D gene: TRBD1; J gene: TRBJ1-5; clone size: few; CDR3 protein: CASIDRVGPNQPQHF; CDR3 DNA: TGTGCCTCAATAGACAGGGTAGGGCCCAATCAGCCCCAGCATTTT
V gene: TRBV6-5; D gene: TRBD2; J gene: TRBJ2-7; clone size: -; CDR3 protein: CASGLAGGPYEQYF; CDR3 DNA: TGTGCCAGCGGACTAGCGGGGGGGCCGTACGAGCAGTACTTC
V gene: TRBV10-3; D gene: TRBD1; J gene: TRBJ2-7; clone size: once; CDR3 protein: CAINNRGASYEQYF; CDR3 DNA: TGTGCCATCAACAACAGGGGGGCCTCCTACGAGCAGTACTTC
V gene: TRBV4-1; D gene: TRBD2; J gene: TRBJ2-6; clone size: -; CDR3 protein: CASSQGDLAGTSGANVLTF; CDR3 DNA: TGCGCCAGCAGCCAAGGCGATTTAGCGGGGACCTCTGGGGCCAACGTCCTGACTTTC
V gene: TRBV6-1; D gene: -; J gene: TRBJ1-1; clone size: -; CDR3 protein: CASSGAGGSTRVTEAFF; CDR3 DNA: TGTGCCAGCAGTGGGGCTGGCGGGTCGACTAGGGTCACTGAAGCTTTCTTT
V gene: TRBV6-1; D gene: TRBD1; J gene: TRBJ2-2; clone size: -; CDR3 protein: CASKRTGGTGELFF; CDR3 DNA: TGTGCCAGCAAAAGGACAGGGGGGACCGGGGAGCTGTTTTTT
V gene: TRBV19; D gene: -; J gene: TRBJ2-6; clone size: -; CDR3 protein: CAPGSRAGANVLTF; CDR3 DNA: TGTGCCCCAGGGTCTCGGGCTGGGGCCAACGTCCTGACTTTC
V gene: TRBV14; D gene: -; J gene: TRBJ1-1; clone size: -; CDR3 protein: CASSQTTGGGISEAFF; CDR3 DNA: TGTGCCAGCAGCCAAACAACGGGGGGTGGGATATCTGAAGCTTTCTTT
V gene: TRBV30; D gene: TRBD1; J gene: TRBJ1-1; clone size: -; CDR3 protein: CAWSVFWDSSAFF; CDR3 DNA: TGTGCCTGGAGTGTATTTTGGGACAGTTCAGCTTTCTTT
V gene: TRBV5-1; D gene: TRBD1; J gene: TRBJ2-3; clone size: few; CDR3 protein: CASSLGIRDREGDTQYF; CDR3 DNA: TGCGCCAGCAGCTTGGGGATTCGGGACAGGGAGGGAGATACGCAGTATTTT